The 27 T cell receptor beta chains below were found in one sample sequenced in a study of blood T cells in healthy people across ages. Sample-barcoded 5' priming and a J-beta primer mix drove a second PCR of about 7 to 12 cycles. TCRdb independently ran MiXCR on the 5' RACE reads; one entry per CDR3 protein. The profile shows roughly 1,300,000 distinct CDR3 sequences, approximately 59% of them singletons. Sequenced input: blood. All receptors come from a man aged 18-30 years in good health.

The rearrangement joins TRBV6-2 or TRBV6-3 to TRBJ2-2; TRBD2 is a possible D gene (5 bases). Trimming shortened V by 6 bases and J by 1 base, and 12 bases separated the two germline ends. The CDR3 loop spans 15 amino acids. The germline V gene has CDR1 MNHEY and CDR2 SVGEGT. The chain's CDR3 is CASREEVQNTGELFF. In DNA form, the CDR3 reads TGTGCCAGCAGGGAGGAGGTCCAGAACACCGGGGAGCTGTTTTTT.

The chain employs TRBV5-1 and TRBJ2-7, with D tentatively TRBD2 (5 bases). Per the germline V gene, CDR1 is SGHRS and CDR2 is YFSETQ. Trimming left V 3 bases short and J 2 bases short, with 15 bases between. The CDR3 loop spans 15 amino acids. The CDR3 sequence: CASSSRTSSPYEQYF. The DNA of the CDR3 is TGCGCCAGCAGCTCAAGGACTTCCTCCCCCTACGAGCAGTACTTC.

This rearrangement joins TRBV29-1 to TRBJ1-2, with a tentative D call TRBD1 (6 bases). The V gene's germline CDR1 is SQVTM and CDR2 ANQGSEA. The CDR3 loop spans 13 amino acids. V lost 4 bases and J lost 4, with 13 bases in between. The chain's CDR3 is CSVGRGPFYGYTF. As DNA, the CDR3 is TGCAGCGTTGGCAGGGGCCCGTTCTATGGCTACACCTTC.

The chain combines TRBV20-1 with TRBJ1-6; D is unresolved. Trimming took 6 bases from V and 0 from J, leaving 18 bases between them. The germline V gene has CDR1 DFQATT and CDR2 SNEGSKA (reference sequence). The CDR3 length is 17 residues. The CDR3 loop is CSAPPDLLSSYNSPLHF. As DNA, the CDR3 is TGCAGTGCCCCCCCAGACCTCTTGAGCTCCTATAATTCACCCCTCCACTTT.

This clonotype appeared a few times. The rearrangement joins TRBV29-1 to TRBJ2-5; D remains ambiguous. The DNA end is a closer match to TRBJ2-7, so the J assignment may be wrong. Germline V gene sequence: CDR1 SQVTM, CDR2 ANQGSEA. The CDR3 is 14 residues long. CDR3 protein: CSVDAQGDSYEQYF. The CDR3 region has the DNA TGCAGCGTTGATGCACAAGGAGATAGCTACGAGCAGTACTTC.

The chain joins TRBV5-1 to TRBJ2-5, with 7 positions matching TRBD2. TRBJ2-7 explains the end of the DNA better; the J call may be wrong. The germline V gene has CDR1 SGHRS and CDR2 YFSETQ. There are 18 residues in the CDR3. CDR3 in DNA: TGCGCCAGCAGCTCAATGGCTAGCGGAAGCGTCATGCCTTACGAGCAGTACTTC. This encodes CASSSMASGSVMPYEQYF.

Comments on this clonotype: At one end, the junction sequence differs from germline, possibly due to a read error. The V call is TRBV20-1, the J call TRBJ1-5; TRBD1 might be the D (5 bases). Germline V gives CDR1 DFQATT, CDR2 SNEGSKA (reference sequence). The CDR3 contains 14 residues. The CDR3 spells CSAMGLANNEPQHF. As DNA, the CDR3 is TGCAGTGCTATGGGACTAGCCAACAATGAGCCCCAGCATTTT.

This chain links TRBV6-1 with TRBJ1-5, with D perhaps matching TRBD1 (6 bases). CDR1 and CDR2 (germline): MNHNS, SASEGT. The CDR3 has 13 amino acids. V was cut by 7 bases and J by 6 bases, with 13 bases left in between. The CDR3 loop is CASNFRGSQPQHF. CDR3 in DNA: TGTGCCAGCAACTTTAGGGGGTCTCAGCCCCAGCATTTT.

Comment on this clonotype: A read error is possible here, since a much larger clone lies one base away. The chain joins TRBV7-9 to TRBJ2-4, with D tentatively TRBD2 (5 bases). The CDR3 extends over 15 amino acids. Germline-derived CDR1 and CDR2 are SEHNR and FQNEAQ (reference sequence). The germline V and J ends were trimmed by 4 bases and 2 bases, with 12 bases remaining between them. Written as DNA, the CDR3 is TGTGCCAGCAGCTGGGGTGGGGAGACCAAAAACATTCAGTACTTC. Translated, it gives CASSWGGETKNIQYF.

The CDR3 nucleotides read TGTGCCAGCAGCCTAAACTACGAGCAGTTCTTC. This translates into CASSLNYEQFF. The V and J genes are TRBV4-2 and TRBJ2-1; no reliable D call. Trimming took off 4 bases at V and 10 bases at J, with 8 bases between the two ends. The length of the CDR3 is 11 residues. Per germline, CDR1 LGHNA and CDR2 YNFKEQ.

The V call is TRBV25-1, the J call TRBJ1-4; 7 positions agree with TRBD1. In germline, CDR1 is MGHDK, CDR2 SYGVNS. The CDR3 loop spans 13 amino acids. Trimming cost V 4 bases and J 8 bases; bases outside gene matches: 4. The DNA for the CDR3 is TGTGCCAGCAGTGGACAGGGCCTGGAAAAACTGTTTTTT. The encoded protein is CASSGQGLEKLFF.

As regards this clonotype: One end of the junction is discordant with germline, which a read error may explain. This sequence joins TRBV20-1 and TRBJ1-6; D gene unclear. Germline CDR1 and CDR2: DFQATT and SNEGSKA (reference sequence). This CDR3 is built from 17 residues. CDR3 sequence reads: CSARDFGDPATRSPPHF. In nucleotides, the CDR3 is TGCAGTGCTAGAGATTTTGGTGACCCAGCGACCCGTTCACCCCCCCACTTT.

The V gene is TRBV7-2, the J gene TRBJ2-5; 12 bases map to TRBD2. The CDR3 has 15 residues. The ends lost 4 bases at V and 5 bases at J; junction bases unmatched: 5. Germline V lookup: CDR1 SGHTA, CDR2 FQGNSA. CDR3 nucleotides: TGTGCCAGCAGCTCCACTAGCGGGAGGCACGAGACCCAGTACTTC. Protein: CASSSTSGRHETQYF.

This clonotype was recorded a few times. V and J are TRBV9 and TRBJ1-4; D gene ambiguous. Looked up from germline, CDR1 is SGDLS and CDR2 is YYNGEE. Trimming pared 0 bases from V and 7 bases from J, leaving 10 bases between. There are 14 residues in the CDR3. CDR3 bases: TGTGCCAGCAGCGTAGAAGGAGTTGGTGAAAAACTGTTTTTT. Amino acids: CASSVEGVGEKLFF.

This clonotype was seen at least ten times. The J gene is TRBJ2-7, the V gene TRBV7-9; tentatively, D is TRBD1 (5 bases). The CDR3 runs 12 residues. The ends were cut back, 6 bases at V and 3 bases at J, with 9 bases in the middle. The germline CDR1 and CDR2 sequences are SEHNR and FQNEAQ (reference sequence). The CDR3 DNA reads TGTGCCAGCAGTTTCGACAGCTACGAGCAGTACTTC. Its protein product is CASSFDSYEQYF. The whole variable domain, filled in from reference TRBV7-9 and TRBJ2-7, reads DTGVSQNPRHKITKRGQNVTFRCDPISEHNRLYWYRQTLGQGPEFLTYFQNEAQLEKSRLLSDRFSAERPKGSFSTLEIQRTEQGDSAMYLCASSFDSYEQYFGPGTRLTVT.

The V and J genes are TRBV20-1 and TRBJ1-6; no clear D. V was clipped by 1 base and J by 7 bases, with 17 bases between them. Germline assignment: CDR1 DFQATT and CDR2 SNEGSKA (reference sequence). The length of the CDR3 is 16 residues. This CDR3 is CSARVRGHRLNSPLHF. The CDR3 bases are TGCAGTGCTAGAGTCCGGGGTCATCGACTAAATTCACCCCTCCACTTT.

This clonotype has just a few counts. The rearrangement uses TRBV5-1 and TRBJ1-2; 8 positions agree with TRBD1. This CDR3 is 15 amino acids long. After removal of 9 bases from V and 4 bases from J, the junction contained 14 bases not matched to a gene. Germline assignment: CDR1 SGHRS and CDR2 YFSETQ. The chain's CDR3 is CATNDGTGLPYGYTF. The CDR3 nucleotides are TGCGCCACAAACGACGGGACAGGCTTACCCTATGGCTACACCTTC.

The V and J genes are TRBV29-1 and TRBJ1-2; 7 bases fit TRBD1. After removal of 1 base from V and 12 bases from J, the junction contained 8 bases not matched to a gene. The CDR3 is 12 residues long. Germline V gene lookup returns CDR1 SQVTM and CDR2 ANQGSEA. CDR3 amino acids: CSVEVGQLFHTF. For the CDR3, the DNA is TGCAGCGTTGAAGTGGGACAGCTTTTTCACACCTTC. Supplemented by reference TRBV29-1 and TRBJ1-2, the full variable domain reads SAVISQKPSRDICQRGTSLTIQCQVDSQVTMMFWYRQQPGQSLTLIATANQGSEATYESGFVIDKFPISRPNLTFSTLTVSNMSPEDSSIYLCSVEVGQLFHTFGSGTRLTVV.

The chain couples TRBV20-1 to TRBJ2-7; a possible D gene is TRBD1 (6 bases). Trimming pared 4 bases from V and 0 bases from J, leaving 16 bases between. CDR3 length equals 15 residues. CDR1 is DFQATT, CDR2 SNEGSKA, per germline (reference sequence). The CDR3 DNA sequence: TGCAGTGCTAACCCCACTGACAGGTCCTCCTACGAGCAGTACTTC. It codes for CSANPTDRSSYEQYF.

This chain links TRBV30 with TRBJ2-7, with D possibly TRBD2 on 6 matching bases. V was shortened by 3 bases and J by 4 bases, with 13 bases between the two germline ends. The CDR3 runs to 13 residues. Germline V gene data show CDR1 as GTSNPN and CDR2 as SVGIG (reference sequence). This CDR3 reads CAWSGVAEYEQYF. In DNA form, the CDR3 reads TGTGCCTGGAGCGGCGTAGCGGAGTACGAGCAGTACTTC.

The V and J genes are TRBV27 and TRBJ2-3; D might be TRBD2 (6 bases). V lost 4 bases, J lost 5 bases, and 10 bases lay in between. Germline V gene lookup returns CDR1 MNHEY and CDR2 SMNVEV (reference sequence). The CDR3 has 13 residues. CDR3 DNA: TGTGCCAGCAGTTATTTCGGGGGAGATACGCAGTATTTT. Protein sequence: CASSYFGGDTQYF.

This clonotype was seen a handful of times. The chain employs TRBV20-1 and TRBJ1-1, with D hard to call. This CDR3 has 16 residues. From germline, CDR1 is DFQATT and CDR2 SNEGSKA (reference sequence). Between the trimmed V and J ends, which lost 0 bases and 1 base, there was a span of 15 bases. CDR3 region: CSAREPGGGRNTEAFF. The CDR3 bases are TGCAGTGCTAGAGAACCTGGAGGCGGGAGGAACACTGAAGCTTTCTTT.

The chain employs TRBV7-9 and TRBJ2-5; possibly TRBD2 for D (7 bases). Germline CDR1 and CDR2: SEHNR and FQNEAQ (reference sequence). The CDR3 has 15 amino acids. Trimming removed 5 bases from V and 11 bases from J, with 24 bases in between. CDR3 in DNA: TGTGCCAGCAGCGGAGGGGGGGGGCCGGCTTCGGAGCAGTACTTC. Its protein product is CASSGGGGPASEQYF.

This sequence joins TRBV20-1 and TRBJ2-5; 9 bases match TRBD2. The DNA matches TRBJ2-7 better at its end, which makes the J call doubtful. The germline V gene encodes CDR1 DFQATT and CDR2 SNEGSKA (reference sequence). This CDR3 is built from 15 residues. The CDR3 DNA reads TGCAGTGCTAGAGATATGGTAGCGGGAGTCCACGAGCAGTACTTC. It specifies CSARDMVAGVHEQYF.

The chain uses TRBV5-1 and TRBJ2-5, with a tentative D call TRBD2 (6 bases). This CDR3 region has 16 residues. V lost 4 bases to trimming and J lost 9 bases, with 25 bases between them. The germline gives CDR1 SGHRS, CDR2 YFSETQ. This CDR3 is CASSHGRDSYLDAQYF. The CDR3 DNA follows: TGCGCCAGCAGCCACGGACGGGACTCTTATCTCGACGCCCAGTACTTC.

The chain joins TRBV14 to TRBJ2-1; 7 nucleotides align to TRBD1. J gave up 2 bases and V 0 bases, and 16 bases lay outside the gene matches. CDR1 is SGHDN, CDR2 FVKESK, per germline. This CDR3 comprises 20 residues. CDR3 in amino acids: CASSQDRGDRTGFPYNEQFF. CDR3 in DNA: TGTGCCAGCAGCCAAGATCGAGGGGATCGGACAGGCTTCCCCTACAATGAGCAGTTCTTC.

This chain joins TRBV27 and TRBJ2-7; a weak D match, TRBD1 (6 bases). Germline CDR1 reads MNHEY; CDR2 reads SMNVEV (reference sequence). The CDR3 totals 15 residues. V lost 7 bases to trimming and J lost 0 bases, with 16 bases between them. Written as DNA, the CDR3 is TGTGCCAGCAAGCCCCAGGGGTCGAGCTCCTACGAGCAGTACTTC. Translated: CASKPQGSSSYEQYF.